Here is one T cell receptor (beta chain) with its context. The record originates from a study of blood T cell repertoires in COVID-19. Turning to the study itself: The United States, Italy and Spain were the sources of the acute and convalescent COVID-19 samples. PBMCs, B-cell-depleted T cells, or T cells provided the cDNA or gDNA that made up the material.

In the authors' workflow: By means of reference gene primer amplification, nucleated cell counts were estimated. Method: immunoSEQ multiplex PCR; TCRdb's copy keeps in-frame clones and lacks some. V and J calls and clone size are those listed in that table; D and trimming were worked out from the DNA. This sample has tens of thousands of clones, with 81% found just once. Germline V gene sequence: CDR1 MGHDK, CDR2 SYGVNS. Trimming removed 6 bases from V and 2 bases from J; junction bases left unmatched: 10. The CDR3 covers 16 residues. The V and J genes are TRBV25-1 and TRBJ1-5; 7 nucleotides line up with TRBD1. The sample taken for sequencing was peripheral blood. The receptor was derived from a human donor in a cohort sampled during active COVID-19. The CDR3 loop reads CASSPRGVSGNQPQHF. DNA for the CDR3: TGTGCCAGCAGCCCCAGGGGGGTATCAGGCAATCAGCCCCAGCATTTT.